A single sample gave rise to the 9 T cell receptor beta chains below, sequenced in a study of T cell repertoires in cytomegalovirus infection (dated by TCRdb to between 2018 and 2021). Explained via the paper, the treatment or condition label denotes: in vitro stimulation with specific CMV peptide epitopes to enrich CMV-specific T cells. The sample was run on an Illumina HiSeq 1500. The public reads were quality trimmed at Q25 with fastp and then assembled into clones with MiXCR by TCRdb, keeping productive beta chains. CDR3 protein duplicates are merged, each entry listing the most common genes and DNA. This sample has approximately 910,000 distinct CDR3 sequences in its table, and roughly a third of those were observed once. The ten largest make up roughly 12% of the sample. What these receptors recognize is not known. The source was cultured CD8+ T cells from PBMCs, collected from culture after CMV antigen stimulation. All receptors derive from a human donor in good health (CMV status not recorded). Some clones in this sample may be carry-over from other donors' samples.

V and J are TRBV5-4 and TRBJ2-1, with a tentative D call TRBD1 (6 bases). This CDR3 has 15 residues. The ends were cut back, 0 bases at V and 3 bases at J, with 10 bases in the middle. Germline CDR1 reads SGHNT; CDR2 reads YYREEE (reference sequence). CDR3 bases: TGTGCCAGCAGCTTGGGAAGGACAGACTACAATGAGCAGTTCTTC. Its translation is CASSLGRTDYNEQFF.

In its sample, this clonotype was seen a few times. This chain connects TRBV20-1 to TRBJ1-1; tentative D call: TRBD1 (5 bases). Deletions cut 6 bases from V and 2 bases from J, with 16 bases between. CDR1 and CDR2 from the germline V gene are DFQATT and SNEGSKA (reference sequence). The CDR3 is made up of 14 amino acids. CDR3 region: CSALDRYLNTEAFF. The CDR3 DNA is TGCAGTGCACTCGACAGATATCTAAACACTGAAGCTTTCTTT.

The gene calls are TRBV25-1 and TRBJ2-5; the D gene is possibly TRBD1 (6 bases). Trimming took 2 bases from V and 4 from J, leaving 14 bases between them. Looked up from germline, CDR1 is MGHDK and CDR2 is SYGVNS. The CDR3 has 15 residues. The CDR3 DNA sequence: TGTGCCAGCAGTGAAGAAAGGGGGTTGGGAGAGACCCAGTACTTC. Protein sequence: CASSEERGLGETQYF.

This clonotype was detected ten times or more. The chain combines TRBV10-3 with TRBJ2-1; the D gene is possibly TRBD1 (5 bases). Germline CDR1 and CDR2: ENHRY and SYGVKD. With 0 bases removed from V and 2 bases from J, the gap between germline ends came to 11 bases. CDR3 length: 16 residues. The CDR3 DNA sequence: TGTGCCATCAGTGAGTCGATGGCAGGGACCTACAATGAGCAGTTCTTC. Encoded protein: CAISESMAGTYNEQFF.

V gene TRBV19 combines with J gene TRBJ2-3; D remains ambiguous. Between the trimmed V and J ends, which lost 3 bases and 4 bases, there was a span of 5 bases. This CDR3 has 12 amino acids. In germline, CDR1 is LNHDA, CDR2 SQIVND (reference sequence). The CDR3 loop reads CASSIDPDTQYF. CDR3 in DNA: TGTGCCAGTAGTATTGATCCAGATACGCAGTATTTT.

The sample holds a few counts of this clonotype. The rearrangement links TRBV9 to TRBJ2-3; no clear D gene. Germline loops: CDR1 SGDLS, CDR2 YYNGEE. CDR3 size: 15 residues. V dropped 0 bases and J dropped 0 bases, with 8 bases sitting between them. This chain's CDR3 is CASSVGVTSTDTQYF. CDR3 DNA: TGTGCCAGCAGCGTAGGAGTGACTAGCACAGATACGCAGTATTTT.

Of note for this clonotype: A much larger clone differs by one base, so this may be a read error. The rearrangement links TRBV11-1 to TRBJ1-2; the D is unclear. Germline CDR1 SGHAT, CDR2 FQDESV (reference sequence). The CDR3 length is 14 residues. The CDR3 region is CVSSLALRDEGYTF. Written as DNA, the CDR3 is TGTGTCAGCAGCTTAGCCCTGAGAGACGAGGGCTACACCTTC.

This clonotype was detected only a few times. The chain links TRBV20-1 to TRBJ2-5; D perhaps matches TRBD1 (6 bases). From germline, CDR1 is DFQATT and CDR2 SNEGSKA (reference sequence). The V gene lost 2 bases and the J gene lost 1 base, with 14 bases spanning the gap. This CDR3 has 15 residues. CDR3: CSARQGSGVQETQYF. The CDR3 bases are TGCAGTGCTAGACAGGGTTCAGGGGTCCAAGAGACCCAGTACTTC.

This clonotype was found a few times. CDR3 residues: CASSYLGVDGYTF. DNA for the CDR3: TGTGCCAGCAGTTATCTAGGGGTAGATGGCTACACCTTC. The chain recombines TRBV6-6 with TRBJ1-2; tentative D call: TRBD1 (5 bases). The V end lost 3 bases, the J end lost 6 bases, and 11 bases lay between the germline ends. Germline loops: CDR1 MNHNY, CDR2 SVGAGI (reference sequence). CDR3 size: 13 residues.